This entry concerns a single T cell receptor (beta chain). Its antigen remains unidentified. Germline V gene lookup returns CDR1 SQVTM and CDR2 ANQGSEA. Trimming cost V 4 bases and J 1 base, with 10 bases left between them. The CDR3 spans 13 residues. This sample was included in a study of cytomegalovirus exposure and HLA in healthy donors. Findings of the study overall: Reported findings show TCR beta sequences accurately forecast HLA-A and HLA-B alleles in most subjects. Most CMV-associated TCR beta chains were later found to appear HLA-restricted.

The study ran its PCR with 60 Vbeta and 13 Jbeta primers. Authors' methods: Later reanalysis found 80 million or so unique TCR beta chains, 10 million to 12 million of them shared. This table comes from immunoSEQ multiplex PCR, and its TCRdb copy is limited to in-frame clones, with some not included. V and J calls and clone size follow that table, whereas D and trimming were derived from the DNA. Of 95,000 to 100,000 clones listed, 65% to 85% are singletons. The clonotype originates from an older woman in good health and CMV-seropositive. V gene TRBV29-1 combines with J gene TRBJ1-1; D unclear. The sample consisted of PBMCs. CDR3 DNA: TGCAGCGTTGCCTTCGGAGGGAACACTGAAGCTTTCTTT. Translated, it gives CSVAFGGNTEAFF.